The 20 T cell receptor beta chains reported below all come from one sample, sequenced in a study of cytomegalovirus exposure and HLA in healthy donors. In the PCR, 60 Vbeta and 13 Jbeta primers were used. Measured with immunoSEQ multiplex PCR; TCRdb has only the in-frame clones, and not every one. The sample's table shows 130,000 or so clones. Sample: PBMCs. The source is a woman between 18 and 29 years old in good health and CMV-seronegative.

This chain uses TRBV21-1 with TRBJ1-6; TRBD1 is taken as the D call from the table, unchecked against the DNA. TRBV21-1 is marked as a pseudogene. The CDR3 runs 13 residues. CDR3: CASFRQGDSPLHF. DNA of the CDR3: TGTGCCAGCTTTCGACAGGGAGATTCACCCCTCCACTTT.

The chain combines TRBV25-1 with TRBJ1-4, with TRBD1 identical over 9 bases. CDR3 size: 13 residues. J gave up 5 bases and V 7 bases, and 2 bases lay outside the gene matches. In germline, CDR1 is MGHDK, CDR2 SYGVNS. The CDR3 bases are TGTGCCAGCAAGACAGGGGGGAATGAAAAACTGTTTTTT. Translating gives CASKTGGNEKLFF.

This chain joins TRBV6-5 and TRBJ1-5, with no clear D. Germline loops: CDR1 MNHEY, CDR2 SVGAGI. V was shortened by 7 bases and J by 3 bases, with 4 bases between the two germline ends. This CDR3 region has 11 residues. In nucleotides, the CDR3 is TGTGCCAGCATAAACAATCAGCCCCAGCATTTT. Residues: CASINNQPQHF.

The chain couples TRBV4-1 to TRBJ1-5; the D is unclear. This CDR3 comprises 14 residues. Trimming cost V 1 base and J 4 bases, with 8 bases left between them. Germline V gene lookup returns CDR1 MGHRA and CDR2 YSYEKL. CDR3: CASSQGRENQPQHF. The DNA for the CDR3 is TGCGCCAGCAGCCAAGGAAGGGAGAATCAGCCCCAGCATTTT.

The rearrangement links TRBV7-2 to TRBJ1-5, with D possibly matching TRBD1 (5 bases). Germline assignment: CDR1 SGHTA and CDR2 FQGNSA. V was clipped by 4 bases and J by 4 bases, with 8 bases between them. The CDR3 runs to 13 residues. CDR3 DNA sequence: TGTGCCAGCAGCTCCGGGGGGAATCAGCCCCAGCATTTT. Encoded protein: CASSSGGNQPQHF.

CDR3 nucleotide sequence: TGTGCCAGCAGTTCGACAGGGTGGAGCACCGGGGAGCTGTTTTTT. It codes for CASSSTGWSTGELFF. The genes are TRBV28 and TRBJ2-2; 7 bases fit TRBD1. The CDR3 is 15 amino acids. Trimming removed 4 bases from V and 4 bases from J; junction bases left unmatched: 6. Germline V gene data show CDR1 as MDHEN and CDR2 as SYDVKM.

The V gene is TRBV30, the J gene TRBJ2-2, with a weak D call TRBD1 (5 bases). The CDR3 has 13 amino acids. CDR1 GTSNPN and CDR2 SVGIG come from the germline V gene (reference sequence). The V and J ends lost 2 bases and 5 bases respectively, with 9 bases between them. The CDR3 DNA reads as TGTGCCTGGAGTCCGACAGCGACCGGGGAGCTGTTTTTT. Amino acid sequence: CAWSPTATGELFF. The variable domain in full, completed from reference TRBV30 and TRBJ2-2, reads SQTIHQWPATLVQPVGSPLSLECTVEGTSNPNLYWYRQAAGRGLQLLFYSVGIGQISSEVPQNLSASRPQDRQFILSSKKLLLSDSGFYLCAWSPTATGELFFGEGSRLTVL.

CDR3 coding DNA: TGTGCCAGCAGCTTATGGGCTGGACAGGTCGGGGATGGCTACACCTTC. Amino acid sequence: CASSLWAGQVGDGYTF. The chain links TRBV7-2 to TRBJ1-2, with 7 bases matching TRBD1. J was trimmed by 6 bases and V by 2 bases; bases with no gene match: 12. Germline lookup yields CDR1 SGHTA and CDR2 FQGNSA. This CDR3 region has 16 residues.

The chain uses TRBV27 and TRBJ1-2; no clear D gene. The CDR3 consists of 16 residues. V was cut by 3 bases and J by 0 bases, with 14 bases left in between. Germline assignment: CDR1 MNHEY and CDR2 SMNVEV (reference sequence). CDR3 residues: CASSLLGVSANYGYTF. In nucleotides, the CDR3 is TGTGCCAGCAGTTTGCTCGGGGTTTCGGCTAACTATGGCTACACCTTC.

The rearrangement uses TRBV5-1 and TRBJ1-1; TRBD1 is a possible D gene (6 bases). Germline values: CDR1 SGHRS, CDR2 YFSETQ. This CDR3 is built from 15 residues. V lost 5 bases, J lost 3 bases, and 17 bases lay in between. CDR3 region: CASRVSLGADTEAFF. The DNA for the CDR3 is TGCGCCAGCAGAGTGTCCTTGGGGGCCGACACTGAAGCTTTCTTT.

This chain connects TRBV4-1 to TRBJ1-3, with D perhaps matching TRBD1 (5 bases). Per the germline V gene, CDR1 is MGHRA and CDR2 is YSYEKL. The CDR3 extends over 14 amino acids. Trimming removed 1 base from V and 3 bases from J, with 7 bases in between. CDR3 protein: CASSQVGVGNTIYF. DNA for the CDR3: TGCGCCAGCAGCCAAGTAGGGGTTGGAAACACCATATATTTT.

This chain uses TRBV6-6 with TRBJ1-3; D is unresolved. CDR1 is MNHNY, CDR2 SVGAGI, per germline (reference sequence). V lost 2 bases, J lost 0 bases, and 11 bases lay in between. This CDR3 is 16 amino acids long. In nucleotides, the CDR3 is TGTGCCAGCAGTTACCTATGGCAGCGCTCTGGAAACACCATATATTTT. Residues: CASSYLWQRSGNTIYF.

The rearrangement uses TRBV6-1 and TRBJ2-7; possibly TRBD2 for D (6 bases). CDR3 length equals 15 residues. V lost 1 base, J lost 4 bases, and 14 bases lay in between. The germline V gene has CDR1 MNHNS and CDR2 SASEGT. The CDR3 here is CASSEEGGGQYEQYV. The DNA for the CDR3 is TGTGCCAGCAGTGAAGAAGGAGGAGGGCAGTACGAGCAGTACGTC.

A note on this clone: Within the sample, other DNA sequences also encode this same CDR3. This chain uses TRBV11-3 with TRBJ2-3; D ambiguous. V was pared by 1 base and J by 3 bases, with 8 bases between. This CDR3 is built from 14 residues. Germline V gene lookup returns CDR1 SGHNT and CDR2 YENEEA. CDR3 region: CASSLGASTDTQYF. CDR3 sequence (DNA): TGTGCCAGCAGCTTAGGGGCGAGTACAGATACGCAGTATTTT.

This chain uses TRBV7-2 with TRBJ1-1; TRBD1 agrees at 7 bases. There are 12 residues in the CDR3. The germline CDR1 and CDR2 sequences are SGHTA and FQGNSA. The J segment lost 8 bases and the V segment lost 3 bases, leaving 3 bases of the junction unmatched. The CDR3 nucleotides read TGTGCCAGCAGCTTTCAGACAGGGGAAGCTTTCTTT. Protein: CASSFQTGEAFF.

The J gene is TRBJ2-3, the V gene TRBV7-6; 9 nucleotides match TRBD2. From germline, CDR1 is SGHVS and CDR2 FNYEAQ. The V gene end was trimmed by 3 bases and the J gene end by 4 bases; junction bases not matched to a gene: 5. The CDR3 covers 15 residues. The CDR3 DNA sequence: TGTGCCAGCAGCTTTTCAGCGGGAGGAGCAGATACGCAGTATTTT. It translates to CASSFSAGGADTQYF.

V is TRBV11-3 and J is TRBJ1-1; D gene ambiguous. Trimming pared 0 bases from V and 2 bases from J, leaving 7 bases between. CDR3 size: 14 residues. CDR1 is SGHNT, CDR2 YENEEA, per germline. The CDR3 DNA follows: TGTGCCAGCAGCTTAGATCTGGCAAACACTGAAGCTTTCTTT. This sequence encodes CASSLDLANTEAFF.

The rearrangement joins TRBV14 to TRBJ2-1; D remains ambiguous. CDR3 length equals 13 residues. V dropped 1 base and J dropped 9 bases, with 10 bases sitting between them. CDR1 is SGHDN, CDR2 FVKESK, per germline. The CDR3 spells CASSQAYFGEQFF. In DNA, the CDR3 is TGTGCCAGCAGCCAAGCGTATTTCGGTGAGCAGTTCTTC.

The rearrangement joins TRBV5-1 to TRBJ2-2, with TRBD2 identical over 7 bases. J was trimmed by 2 bases and V by 0 bases; bases with no gene match: 4. The CDR3 loop spans 16 amino acids. CDR1 and CDR2 from the germline V gene are SGHRS and YFSETQ. The CDR3 DNA is TGCGCCAGCAGCTTGGGTGGCGGGAGTAACACCGGGGAGCTGTTTTTT. Its protein is CASSLGGGSNTGELFF.

The CDR3 protein is CSVNRREYWNEQFF. CDR3 coding DNA: TGCAGCGTGAATAGGCGGGAGTACTGGAATGAGCAGTTCTTC. The chain joins TRBV29-1 to TRBJ2-1; TRBD2 aligns across 7 bases. Per germline, CDR1 SQVTM and CDR2 ANQGSEA. This CDR3 contains 14 residues. V shed 6 bases, J shed 7 bases, and the junction held 12 bases outside the gene matches.